Each of the 8 T cell receptor beta chains below was sequenced from the same sample in a study of low-dose radiotherapy and immunotherapy resistance in tumors. First-strand cDNA used TRAV- and TRBV-specific primers, covering alpha and beta chains. It was with a constant-region primer and a V-primer adapter that TCRs were amplified over about 19 PCR cycles. MiXCR was run by TCRdb on the reads, yielding one entry per CDR3 protein. This repertoire shows approximately 46,000 distinct CDR3 sequences, under 30% found once; its top ten account for about 9.4%. Stated time point: after trial treatment. Documented treatment: LDRT plus nivolumab, ipilimumab, low-dose cyclophosphamide and aspirin (RACIN trial). Material: PBMCs, obtained after low-dose radiotherapy plus immunotherapy. The receptors were gathered from a male donor with prostate cancer.

As to this clonotype: Germline and junction disagree at one end, which may indicate a read error. The chain employs TRBV7-2 and TRBJ2-1, with 10 bases identical to TRBD2. The CDR3 has 13 amino acids. Per germline, CDR1 SGHTA and CDR2 FQGNSA. The CDR3 loop reads CASSLGLAEGEFF. For the CDR3, the DNA is TGTGCTAGCAGCCTCGGACTAGCGGAAGGGGAGTTCTTC.

This chain links TRBV3-1 with TRBJ2-7; D unresolved. CDR3 length: 14 residues. The germline V gene encodes CDR1 LGHDT and CDR2 YNNKEL (reference sequence). Trimming cost V 2 bases and J 5 bases, with 13 bases left between them. CDR3 protein: CASSQLRSYNEQYF. DNA of the CDR3: TGTGCCAGCAGCCAACTGAGGTCCTACAACGAGCAGTACTTC.

This clonotype was detected ten times or more. This chain uses TRBV9 with TRBJ2-7; D is undetermined. Trimming removed 0 bases from V and 2 bases from J, with 9 bases in between. This CDR3 has 14 residues. Germline V lookup: CDR1 SGDLS, CDR2 YYNGEE. The CDR3 sequence: CASSVDGNPYEQYF. In DNA form, the CDR3 reads TGTGCCAGCAGCGTAGATGGCAATCCCTACGAGCAGTACTTC.

Ten or more counts support this clonotype. J is TRBJ2-1 and V is TRBV12-3 or TRBV12-4, with 9 bases that match TRBD1. The CDR3 is made up of 15 amino acids. Trimming removed 6 bases from V and 4 bases from J; junction bases left unmatched: 7. For the CDR3, the DNA is TGTGCCAGCAGCAAAACAGGGGGCGATTACAATGAGCAGTTCTTC. This codes for CASSKTGGDYNEQFF.

This clonotype has a count of ten or more. The V gene is TRBV6-5, the J gene TRBJ1-1, with D maybe TRBD1 (6 bases). Deletions cut 2 bases from V and 10 bases from J, with 26 bases between. Germline V lookup: CDR1 MNHEY, CDR2 SVGAGI. The CDR3 loop spans 17 amino acids. The CDR3 DNA is TGTGCCAGCAGTTACGTCGGGACTCGGGACACGCGAGAGGGAGCTTTCTTT. Amino acid sequence: CASSYVGTRDTREGAFF.

The J gene is TRBJ1-6, the V gene TRBV5-1; 9 bases match TRBD1. Germline CDR1 and CDR2: SGHRS and YFSETQ. V shed 4 bases and J 6 bases; nucleotides not matched to a gene: 2. The CDR3 contains 14 residues. CDR3 coding DNA: TGCGCCAGCAGCAAGGGACAGGGTAATTCACCCCTCCACTTT. This encodes CASSKGQGNSPLHF.

With respect to this clonotype: A single base is all that separates this from a far larger clone, so a read error is likely. The chain recombines TRBV7-3 with TRBJ1-1; D is undetermined. The CDR3 extends over 12 amino acids. Germline CDR1 and CDR2: SGHTA and FQGTGA. CDR3 in amino acids: CVSSFGYTEAFF. For the CDR3, the DNA is TGTGTCAGCAGCTTCGGGTACACTGAAGCTTTCTTT.

There are many counts of this clonotype. This sequence joins TRBV5-6 and TRBJ1-3, with 8 positions matching TRBD1. The CDR3 spans 17 residues. Germline loops: CDR1 SGHDT, CDR2 YYEEEE. The trim removed 4 bases at V and 3 bases at J, leaving 12 bases unmatched. DNA of the CDR3: TGTGCCAGCAGCCCCGGGACAGGCGGAGGGATTGGAAACACCATATATTTT. Translated, it gives CASSPGTGGGIGNTIYF.